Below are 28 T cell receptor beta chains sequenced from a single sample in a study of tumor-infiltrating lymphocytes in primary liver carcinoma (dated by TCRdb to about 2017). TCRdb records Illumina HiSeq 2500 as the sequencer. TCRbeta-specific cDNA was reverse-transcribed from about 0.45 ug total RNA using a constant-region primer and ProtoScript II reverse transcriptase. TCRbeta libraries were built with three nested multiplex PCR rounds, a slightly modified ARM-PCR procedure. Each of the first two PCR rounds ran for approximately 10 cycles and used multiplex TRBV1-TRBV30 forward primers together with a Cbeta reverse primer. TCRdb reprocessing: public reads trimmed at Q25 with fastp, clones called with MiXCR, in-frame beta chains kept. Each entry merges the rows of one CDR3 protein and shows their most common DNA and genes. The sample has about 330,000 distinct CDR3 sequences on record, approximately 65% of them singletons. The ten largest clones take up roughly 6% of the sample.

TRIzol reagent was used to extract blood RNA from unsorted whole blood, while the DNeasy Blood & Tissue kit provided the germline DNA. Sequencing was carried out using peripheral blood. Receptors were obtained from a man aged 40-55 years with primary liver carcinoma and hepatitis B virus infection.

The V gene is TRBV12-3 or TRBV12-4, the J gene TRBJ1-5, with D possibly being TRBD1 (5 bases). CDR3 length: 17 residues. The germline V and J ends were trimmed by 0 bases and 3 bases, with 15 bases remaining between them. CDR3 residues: CASSLASDSGLNQPQHF. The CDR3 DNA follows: TGTGCCAGCAGTTTAGCTTCAGACTCAGGGCTCAATCAGCCCCAGCATTTT.

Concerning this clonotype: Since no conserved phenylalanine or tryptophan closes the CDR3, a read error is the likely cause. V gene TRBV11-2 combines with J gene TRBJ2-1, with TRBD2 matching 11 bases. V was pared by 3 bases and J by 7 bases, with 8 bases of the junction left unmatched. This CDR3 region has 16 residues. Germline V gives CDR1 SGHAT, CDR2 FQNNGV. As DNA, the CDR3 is TGTGCCAGCAGCTTGTCTACGACTAGCGGGATGAATGAGCAGTTCTCC. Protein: CASSLSTTSGMNEQFS.

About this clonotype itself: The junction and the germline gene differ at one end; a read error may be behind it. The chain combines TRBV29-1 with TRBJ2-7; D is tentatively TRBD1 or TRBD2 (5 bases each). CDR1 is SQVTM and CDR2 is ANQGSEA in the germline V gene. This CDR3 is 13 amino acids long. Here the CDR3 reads CSVEGPPACEQYF. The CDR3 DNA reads TGCAGCGTTGAGGGACCGCCGGCCTGCGAGCAATACTTC.

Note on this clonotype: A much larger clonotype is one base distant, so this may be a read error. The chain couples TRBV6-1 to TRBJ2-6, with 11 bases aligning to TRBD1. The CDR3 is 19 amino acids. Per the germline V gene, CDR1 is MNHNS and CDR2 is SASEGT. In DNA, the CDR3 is TGTGCCAGCAACAGAGCTCCGGGACAGGGGGACTCTGGGGCCAACATCCTGACTTTC. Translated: CASNRAPGQGDSGANILTF.

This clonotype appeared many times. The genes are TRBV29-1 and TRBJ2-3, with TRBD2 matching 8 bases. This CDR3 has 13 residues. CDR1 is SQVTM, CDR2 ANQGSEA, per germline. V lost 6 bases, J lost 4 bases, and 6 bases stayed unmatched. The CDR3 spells CSVDKRESDTQYF. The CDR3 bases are TGCAGCGTCGATAAGCGGGAGTCAGATACGCAGTATTTT.

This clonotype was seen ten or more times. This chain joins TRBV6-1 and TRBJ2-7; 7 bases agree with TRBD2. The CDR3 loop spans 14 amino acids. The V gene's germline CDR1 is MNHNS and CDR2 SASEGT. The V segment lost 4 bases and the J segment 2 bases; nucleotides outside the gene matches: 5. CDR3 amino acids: CASSAFGGTYEQYF. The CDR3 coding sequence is TGTGCCAGCAGTGCCTTCGGGGGGACCTACGAGCAGTACTTC.

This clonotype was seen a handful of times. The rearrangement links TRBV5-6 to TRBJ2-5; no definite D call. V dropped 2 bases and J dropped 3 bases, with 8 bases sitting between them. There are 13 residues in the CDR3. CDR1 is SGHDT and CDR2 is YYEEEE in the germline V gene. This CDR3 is CASSFGRKETQYF. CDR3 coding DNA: TGTGCCAGCAGCTTCGGACGAAAAGAGACCCAGTACTTC.

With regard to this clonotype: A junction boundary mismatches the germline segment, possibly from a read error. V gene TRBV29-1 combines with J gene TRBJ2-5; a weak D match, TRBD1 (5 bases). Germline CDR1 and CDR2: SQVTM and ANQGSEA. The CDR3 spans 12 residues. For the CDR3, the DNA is TGCAGCGTCGCCAGGGCCCAAGAGACCCAGCACTTC. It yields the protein CSVARAQETQHF.

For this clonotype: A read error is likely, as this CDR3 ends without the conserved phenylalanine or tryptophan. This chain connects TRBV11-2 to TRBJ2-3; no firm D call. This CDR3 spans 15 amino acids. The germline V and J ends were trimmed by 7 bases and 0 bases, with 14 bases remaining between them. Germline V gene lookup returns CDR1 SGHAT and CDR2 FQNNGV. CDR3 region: CASNPNVQSTDTQYL. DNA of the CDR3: TGTGCCAGCAACCCCAACGTCCAGAGCACAGATACGCAGTATTTA.

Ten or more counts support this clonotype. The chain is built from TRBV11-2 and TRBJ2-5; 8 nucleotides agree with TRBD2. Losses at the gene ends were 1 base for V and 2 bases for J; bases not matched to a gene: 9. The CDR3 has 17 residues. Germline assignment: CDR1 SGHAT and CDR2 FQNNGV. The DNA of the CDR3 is TGTGCCAGCAGCTTAGGTACTAGCGGATACCTACAAGAGACCCAGTACTTC. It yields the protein CASSLGTSGYLQETQYF.

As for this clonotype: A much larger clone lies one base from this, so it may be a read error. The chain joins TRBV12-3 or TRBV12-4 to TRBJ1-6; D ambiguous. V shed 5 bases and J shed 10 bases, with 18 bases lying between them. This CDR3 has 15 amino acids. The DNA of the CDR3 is TGTGCCAGCAGTCTGACACCGGCGTTTAGGTCACCCCTCCACTTT. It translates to CASSLTPAFRSPLHF.

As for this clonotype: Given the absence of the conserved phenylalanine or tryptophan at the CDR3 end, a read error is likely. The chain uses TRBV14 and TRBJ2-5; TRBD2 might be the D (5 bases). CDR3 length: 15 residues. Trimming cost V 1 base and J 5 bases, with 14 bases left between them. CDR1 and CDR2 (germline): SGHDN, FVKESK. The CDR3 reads CASSQVRGMAETQYS. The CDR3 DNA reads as TGTGCCAGCAGCCAAGTTCGGGGTATGGCGGAGACCCAGTACTCC.

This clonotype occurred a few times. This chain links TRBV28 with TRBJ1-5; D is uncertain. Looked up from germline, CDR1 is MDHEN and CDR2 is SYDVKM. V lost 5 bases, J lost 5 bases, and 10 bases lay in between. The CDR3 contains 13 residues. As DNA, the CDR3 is TGTGCCAGCAGTACTTATAGGGATCAGCCCCAGCATTTT. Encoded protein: CASSTYRDQPQHF.

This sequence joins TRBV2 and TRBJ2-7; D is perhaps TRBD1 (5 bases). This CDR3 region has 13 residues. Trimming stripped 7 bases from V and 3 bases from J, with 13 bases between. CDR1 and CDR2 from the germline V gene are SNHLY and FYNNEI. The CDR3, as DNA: TGTGCCAGCACCTCCCGGACAAACTACGAGCAGTACTTC. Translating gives CASTSRTNYEQYF.

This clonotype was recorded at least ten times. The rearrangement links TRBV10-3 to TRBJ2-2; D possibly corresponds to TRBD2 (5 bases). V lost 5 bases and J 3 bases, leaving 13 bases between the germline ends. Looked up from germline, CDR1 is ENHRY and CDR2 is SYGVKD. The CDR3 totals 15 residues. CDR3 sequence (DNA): TGTGCCATCAGTATCACAGTGGGAGACACCGGGGAGCTGTTTTTT. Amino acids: CAISITVGDTGELFF.

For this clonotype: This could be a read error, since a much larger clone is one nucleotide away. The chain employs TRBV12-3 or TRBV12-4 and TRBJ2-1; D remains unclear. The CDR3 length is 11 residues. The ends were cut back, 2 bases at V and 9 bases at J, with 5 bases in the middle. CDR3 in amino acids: CASSLLSEQFF. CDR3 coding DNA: TGTGCCAGCAGTTTACTGAGTGAGCAGTTCTTC.

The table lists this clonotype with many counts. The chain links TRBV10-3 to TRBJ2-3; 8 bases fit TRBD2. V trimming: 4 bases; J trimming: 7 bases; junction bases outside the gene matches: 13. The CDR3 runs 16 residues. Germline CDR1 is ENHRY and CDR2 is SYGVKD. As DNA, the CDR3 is TGTGCCATCAGTGGGGGAGCGGGAGCGGGGACAAATACGCAGTATTTT. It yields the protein CAISGGAGAGTNTQYF.

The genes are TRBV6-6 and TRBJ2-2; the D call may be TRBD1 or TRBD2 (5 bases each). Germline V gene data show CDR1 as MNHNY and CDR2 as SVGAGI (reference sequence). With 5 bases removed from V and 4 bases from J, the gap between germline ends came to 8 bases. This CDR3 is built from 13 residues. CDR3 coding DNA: TGTGCCAGCAGTGCAGGGAGCACCGGGGAGCTGTTTTTT. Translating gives CASSAGSTGELFF.

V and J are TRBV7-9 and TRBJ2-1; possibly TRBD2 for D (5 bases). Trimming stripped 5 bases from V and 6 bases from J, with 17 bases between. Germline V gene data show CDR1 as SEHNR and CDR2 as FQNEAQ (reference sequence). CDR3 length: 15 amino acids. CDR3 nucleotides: TGTGCCAGCAGCCCTCTAGCAGTCTTGTCCAATGAGCAGTTCTTC. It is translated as CASSPLAVLSNEQFF.

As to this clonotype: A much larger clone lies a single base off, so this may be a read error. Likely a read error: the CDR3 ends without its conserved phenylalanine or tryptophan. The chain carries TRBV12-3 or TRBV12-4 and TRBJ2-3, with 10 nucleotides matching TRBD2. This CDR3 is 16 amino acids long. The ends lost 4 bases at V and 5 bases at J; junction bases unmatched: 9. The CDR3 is CASSSSGRAQGDTQYL. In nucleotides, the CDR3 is TGTGCCAGCAGTTCGAGCGGGAGGGCTCAAGGAGATACGCAGTATCTT.

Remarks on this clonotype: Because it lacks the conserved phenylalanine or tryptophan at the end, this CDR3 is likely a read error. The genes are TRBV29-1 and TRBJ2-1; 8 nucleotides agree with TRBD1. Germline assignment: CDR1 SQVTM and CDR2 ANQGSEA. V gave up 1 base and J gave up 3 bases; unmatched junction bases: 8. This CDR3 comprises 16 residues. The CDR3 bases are TGCAGCGTTGAAGGCCCGGACAGGGAAGGCTACAATGAGCAGTTCCTC. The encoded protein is CSVEGPDREGYNEQFL.

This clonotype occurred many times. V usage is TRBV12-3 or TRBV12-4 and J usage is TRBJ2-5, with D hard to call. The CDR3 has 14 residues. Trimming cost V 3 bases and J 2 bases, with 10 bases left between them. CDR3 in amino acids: CASSFRTVQETQYF. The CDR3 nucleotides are TGTGCCAGCAGTTTCCGGACGGTTCAAGAGACCCAGTACTTC.

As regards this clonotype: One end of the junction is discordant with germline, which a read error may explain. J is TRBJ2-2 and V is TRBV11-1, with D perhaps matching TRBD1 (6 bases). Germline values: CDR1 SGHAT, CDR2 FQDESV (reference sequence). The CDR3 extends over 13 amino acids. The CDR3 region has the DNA TGTGCTAGCAGCAAGATGGGGGCCTGGGAGCTGTTTTTT. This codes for CASSKMGAWELFF.

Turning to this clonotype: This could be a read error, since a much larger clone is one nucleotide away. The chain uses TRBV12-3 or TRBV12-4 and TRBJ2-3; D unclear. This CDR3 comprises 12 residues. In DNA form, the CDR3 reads TGTCCCAGCAGCACGACCACAGATACGCAGTATTTT. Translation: CPSSTTTDTQYF.

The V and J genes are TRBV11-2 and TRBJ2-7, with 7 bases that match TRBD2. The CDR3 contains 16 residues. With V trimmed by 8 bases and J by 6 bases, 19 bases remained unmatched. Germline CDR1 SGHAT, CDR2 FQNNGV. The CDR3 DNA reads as TGTGCCAGCGGCCCTTCAGGACTGGCGGGAGCGGCCGAGCAGTACTTC. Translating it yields CASGPSGLAGAAEQYF. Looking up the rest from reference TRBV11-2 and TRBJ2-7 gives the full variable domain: EAGVAQSPRYKIIEKRQSVAFWCNPISGHATLYWYQQILGQGPKLLIQFQNNGVVDDSQLPKDRFSAERLKGVDSTLKIQPAKLEDSAVYLCASGPSGLAGAAEQYFGPGTRLTVT.

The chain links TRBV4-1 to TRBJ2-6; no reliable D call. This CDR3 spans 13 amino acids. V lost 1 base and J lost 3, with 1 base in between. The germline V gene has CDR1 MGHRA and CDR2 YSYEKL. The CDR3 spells CASSQVGANVLTF. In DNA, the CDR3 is TGCGCCAGCAGCCAAGTTGGGGCCAACGTCCTGACTTTC.

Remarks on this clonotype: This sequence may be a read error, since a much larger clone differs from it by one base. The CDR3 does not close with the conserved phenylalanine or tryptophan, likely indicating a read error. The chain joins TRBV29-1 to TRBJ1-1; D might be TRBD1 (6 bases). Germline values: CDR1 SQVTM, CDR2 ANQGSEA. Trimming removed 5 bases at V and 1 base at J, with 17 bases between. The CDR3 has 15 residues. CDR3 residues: CSVLLSGTRNTEAFL. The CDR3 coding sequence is TGCAGCGTTCTCTTATCCGGGACAAGGAACACTGAAGCTTTCCTT.

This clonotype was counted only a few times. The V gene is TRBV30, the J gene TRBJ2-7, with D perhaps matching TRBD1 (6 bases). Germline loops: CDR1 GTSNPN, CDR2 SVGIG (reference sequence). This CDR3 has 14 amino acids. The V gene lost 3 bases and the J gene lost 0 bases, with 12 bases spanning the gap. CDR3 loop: CAWSITGSSYEQYF. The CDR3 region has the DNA TGTGCCTGGAGCATTACAGGGTCCTCCTACGAGCAGTACTTC.